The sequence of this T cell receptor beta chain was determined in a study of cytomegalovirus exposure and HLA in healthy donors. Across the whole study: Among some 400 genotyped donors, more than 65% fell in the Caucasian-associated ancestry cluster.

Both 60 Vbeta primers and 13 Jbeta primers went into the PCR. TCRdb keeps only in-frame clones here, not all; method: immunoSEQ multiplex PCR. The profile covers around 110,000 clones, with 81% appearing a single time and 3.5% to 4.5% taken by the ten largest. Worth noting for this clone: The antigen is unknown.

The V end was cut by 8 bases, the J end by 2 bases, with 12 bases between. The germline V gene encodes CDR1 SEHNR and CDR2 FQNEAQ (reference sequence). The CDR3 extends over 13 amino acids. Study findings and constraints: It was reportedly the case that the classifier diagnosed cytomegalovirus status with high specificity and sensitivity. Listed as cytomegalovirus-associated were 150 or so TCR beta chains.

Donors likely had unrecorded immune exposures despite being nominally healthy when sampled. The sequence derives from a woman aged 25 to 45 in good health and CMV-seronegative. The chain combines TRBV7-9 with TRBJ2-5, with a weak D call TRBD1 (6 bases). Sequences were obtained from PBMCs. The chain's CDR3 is CASGGQRQETQYF. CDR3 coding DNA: TGTGCCAGCGGAGGACAGAGGCAAGAGACCCAGTACTTC.